This TCR beta chain was identified during a study of T-cell reconstitution after alpha-beta-depleted transplantation in children. Study-wide findings and caveats: After one year, T-cell counts and TCRbeta diversity mostly came from new T cells.

Comments on this clonotype: What it binds is not known.

TCRbeta library preparation incorporated unique molecular identifiers. From the PCR reads, TCRdb called clonotypes with MiXCR, one entry per CDR3 protein. This sample yields about 440,000 distinct CDR3 sequences, of which over 40% are seen a single time; 27% belongs to the top ten. In germline, CDR1 is DFQATT, CDR2 SNEGSKA (reference sequence). V lost 6 bases to trimming and J lost 0 bases, with 12 bases between them. The CDR3 covers 13 residues. The chain combines TRBV20-1 with TRBJ2-7, with TRBD1 as a possible D gene (6 bases). This material consisted of PBMCs, taken before TCRalphabeta/CD19-depleted stem cell transplant. The receptor was isolated from a girl aged 2-10 years with aplastic anemia, due to receive a stem cell transplant. This CDR3 is CSAMGHFSYEQYF. The CDR3, as DNA: TGCAGTGCCATGGGACACTTCTCCTACGAGCAGTACTTC.